This entry features one T cell receptor beta chain sequence. This specimen belongs to a study of CD8 T cells in ankylosing spondylitis. TCRdb analysed the 5' RACE reads with MiXCR anew, one entry per CDR3 protein. Here the sample spans hundreds of thousands of distinct CDR3 sequences, roughly 20% being singletons. Trimming shortened V by 2 bases and J by 7 bases, and 8 bases separated the two germline ends. This CDR3 region has 12 residues. This clonotype was obtained from a male donor with ankylosing spondylitis or in good health (not recorded which). The chain uses TRBV12-3 or TRBV12-4 and TRBJ1-1; no definite D call. Sequencing used blood, either unsorted or a sorted T cell fraction (not recorded which). The CDR3 coding sequence is TGTGCCAGCAGTTTAAGGCAGGTTGAAGCTTTCTTT. This translates into CASSLRQVEAFF.